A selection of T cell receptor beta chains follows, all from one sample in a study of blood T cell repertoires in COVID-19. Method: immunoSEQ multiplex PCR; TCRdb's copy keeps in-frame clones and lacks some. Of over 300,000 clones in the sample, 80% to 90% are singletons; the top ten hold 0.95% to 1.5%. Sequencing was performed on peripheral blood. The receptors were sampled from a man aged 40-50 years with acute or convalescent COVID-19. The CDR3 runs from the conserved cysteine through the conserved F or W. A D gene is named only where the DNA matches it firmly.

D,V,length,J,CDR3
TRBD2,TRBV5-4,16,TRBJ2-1,CASSLLAGGLHNEQFF
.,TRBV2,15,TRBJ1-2,CASSEVAGVNGGYTF
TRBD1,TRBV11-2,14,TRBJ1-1,CASSSLRGRIGAFF
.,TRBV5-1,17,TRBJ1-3,CASSLEPPRTPGNTIYF
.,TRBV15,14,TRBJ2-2,CATSSTGGTGELFF
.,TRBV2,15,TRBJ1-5,CASRTGGQRDQPQHF
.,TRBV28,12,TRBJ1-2,CASSPTLGGYTF
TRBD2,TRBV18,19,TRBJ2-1,CASSPRPLTGGSSYNEQFF
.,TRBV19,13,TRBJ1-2,CASRDRTNYGYTF
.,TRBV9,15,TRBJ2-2,CASSPAVANTGELFF
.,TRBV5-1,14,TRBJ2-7,CASSLALSTGEQYF
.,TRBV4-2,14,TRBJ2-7,CASSQDLSGYEQYF
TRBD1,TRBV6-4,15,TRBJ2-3,CASSEAGGDSDTQYF
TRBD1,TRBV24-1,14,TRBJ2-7,CATSASQGALEQYF
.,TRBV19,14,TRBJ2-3,CATRSGLYTDTQYF
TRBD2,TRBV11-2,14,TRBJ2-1,CASSLTSGNNEQFF
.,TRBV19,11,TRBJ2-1,CASSNINEQFF
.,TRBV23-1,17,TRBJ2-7,CAQCLTVGTGSSYEQYF